The subject of this entry is one T cell receptor beta chain. How the authors handled the data: Scientists estimated how many nucleated cells there were by amplifying reference gene primers. Only in-frame clones appear in the TCRdb table, and some are missing; sequencing was by immunoSEQ multiplex PCR. The V and J calls and clone size were taken over from that table, and D and trimming were inferred from the DNA. The sample has 30,000 to 35,000 clones, 88% seen once; the top ten hold roughly 5%. The sample belongs to a study of blood T cell repertoires in COVID-19. Background on the study: Samples of COVID-19 (acute and convalescent) were obtained from the United States, Italy and Spain. T cells, B-cell-depleted T cells, or PBMCs provided the cDNA or gDNA that served as material.

The CDR3 contains 15 residues. Unmatched junction bases numbered 8, after V lost 7 bases and J lost 2 bases. From germline, CDR1 is MNHEY and CDR2 SVGAGI. This sequence was found in a woman aged 65 to 85 with active COVID-19. This chain joins TRBV6-5 and TRBJ2-3; 8 bases align to TRBD2. Material for sequencing was peripheral blood. Here the CDR3 DNA reads TGTGCCAGCAACGACGGGGGGGCGAACACAGATACGCAGTATTTT. Amino acid sequence: CASNDGGANTDTQYF.